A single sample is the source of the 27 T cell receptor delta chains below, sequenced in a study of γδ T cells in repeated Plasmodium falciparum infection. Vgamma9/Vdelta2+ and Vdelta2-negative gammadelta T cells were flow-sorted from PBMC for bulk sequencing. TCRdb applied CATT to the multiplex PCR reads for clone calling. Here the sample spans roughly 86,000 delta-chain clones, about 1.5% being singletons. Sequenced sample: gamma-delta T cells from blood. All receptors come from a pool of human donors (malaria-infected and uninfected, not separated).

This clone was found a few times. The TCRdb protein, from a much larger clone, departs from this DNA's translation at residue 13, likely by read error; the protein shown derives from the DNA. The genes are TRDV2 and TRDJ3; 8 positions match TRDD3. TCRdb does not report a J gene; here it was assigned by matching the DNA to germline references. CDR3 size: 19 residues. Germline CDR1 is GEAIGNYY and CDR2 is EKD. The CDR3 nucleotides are TGTGCCTGTGACACTGGGGGATTCGGGAGCTCCTGGGCCACCCGACAGATGTTTTTC. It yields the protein CACDTGGFGSSWATRQMFF.

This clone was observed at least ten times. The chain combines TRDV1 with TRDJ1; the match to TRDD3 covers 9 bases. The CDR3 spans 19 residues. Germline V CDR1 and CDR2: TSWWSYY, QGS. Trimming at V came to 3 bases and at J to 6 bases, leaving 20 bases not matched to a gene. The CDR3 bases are TGTGCTCTTGGGGATCGGCACTTCCTTCTGGGGGATCCAGCGTATAAACTCATCTTT. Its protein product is CALGDRHFLLGDPAYKLIF.

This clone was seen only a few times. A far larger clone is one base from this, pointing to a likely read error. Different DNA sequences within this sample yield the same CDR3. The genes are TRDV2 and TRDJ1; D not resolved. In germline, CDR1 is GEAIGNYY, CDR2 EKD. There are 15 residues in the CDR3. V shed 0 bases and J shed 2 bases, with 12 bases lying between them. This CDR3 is CACDTVEEDTDKLIF. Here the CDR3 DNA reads TGTGCCTGTGACACCGTGGAAGAGGATACCGATAAACTCATCTTT.

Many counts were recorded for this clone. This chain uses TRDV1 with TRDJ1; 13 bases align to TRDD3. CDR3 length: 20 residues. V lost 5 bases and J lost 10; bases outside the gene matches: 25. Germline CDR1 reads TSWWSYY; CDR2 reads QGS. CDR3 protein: CALGIVLDLYWGIRTSGLIF. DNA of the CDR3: TGTGCTCTTGGGATCGTCCTAGACCTTTACTGGGGGATACGCACTAGCGGACTCATCTTT.

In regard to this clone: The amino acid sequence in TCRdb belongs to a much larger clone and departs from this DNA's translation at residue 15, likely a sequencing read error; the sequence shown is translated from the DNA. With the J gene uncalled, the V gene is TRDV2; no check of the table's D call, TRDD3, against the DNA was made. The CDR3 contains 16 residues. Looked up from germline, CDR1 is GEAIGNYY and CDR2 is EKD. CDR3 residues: CACDWGSSWDTRQMIF. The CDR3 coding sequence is TGTGCCTGTGACTGGGGGAGCTCCTGGGACACCCGACAGATGATTTTC.

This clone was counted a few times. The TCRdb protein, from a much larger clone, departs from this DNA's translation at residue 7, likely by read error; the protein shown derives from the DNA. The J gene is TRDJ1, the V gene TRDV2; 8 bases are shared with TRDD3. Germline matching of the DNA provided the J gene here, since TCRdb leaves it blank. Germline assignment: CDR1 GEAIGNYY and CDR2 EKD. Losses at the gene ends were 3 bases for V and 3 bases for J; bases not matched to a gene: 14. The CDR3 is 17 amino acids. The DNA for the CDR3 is TGTGCCTGTGACCCCCTACCGGGGGATAACGGGGCCGATAAACTCATCTTT. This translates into CACDPLPGDNGADKLIF.

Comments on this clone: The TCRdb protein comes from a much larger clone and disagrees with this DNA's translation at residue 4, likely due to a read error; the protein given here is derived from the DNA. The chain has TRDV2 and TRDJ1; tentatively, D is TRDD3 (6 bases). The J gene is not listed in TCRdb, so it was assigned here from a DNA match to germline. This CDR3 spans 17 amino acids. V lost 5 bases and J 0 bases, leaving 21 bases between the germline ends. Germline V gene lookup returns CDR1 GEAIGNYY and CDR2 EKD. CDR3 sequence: CACVPVGAPGDTDKLIF. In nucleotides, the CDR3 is TGTGCCTGTGTCCCAGTGGGGGCCCCGGGGGACACCGATAAACTCATCTTT.

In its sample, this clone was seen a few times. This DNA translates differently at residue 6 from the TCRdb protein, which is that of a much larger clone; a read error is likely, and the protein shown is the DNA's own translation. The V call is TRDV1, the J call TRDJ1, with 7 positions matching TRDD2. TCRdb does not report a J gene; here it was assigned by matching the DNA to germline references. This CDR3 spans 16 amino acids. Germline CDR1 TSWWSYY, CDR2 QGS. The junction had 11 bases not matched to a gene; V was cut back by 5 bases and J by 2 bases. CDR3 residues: CALGLFSYAQTDKLIF. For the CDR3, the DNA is TGTGCTCTTGGGTTATTTTCCTACGCCCAGACCGATAAACTCATCTTT.

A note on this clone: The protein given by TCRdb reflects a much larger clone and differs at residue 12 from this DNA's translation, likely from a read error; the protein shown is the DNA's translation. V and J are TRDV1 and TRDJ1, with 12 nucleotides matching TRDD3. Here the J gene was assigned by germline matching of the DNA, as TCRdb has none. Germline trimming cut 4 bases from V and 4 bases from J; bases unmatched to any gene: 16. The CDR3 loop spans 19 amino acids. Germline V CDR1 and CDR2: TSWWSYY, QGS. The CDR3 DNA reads TGTGCTCTTGGGGGTATGCCCTACTGGGGGATACTTGGCGGCGATAAACTCATCTTT. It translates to CALGGMPYWGILGGDKLIF.

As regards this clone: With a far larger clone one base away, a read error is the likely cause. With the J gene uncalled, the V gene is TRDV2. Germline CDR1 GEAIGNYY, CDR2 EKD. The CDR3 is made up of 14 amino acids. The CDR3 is CACDHLALTAQLFF. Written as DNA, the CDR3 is TGTGCCTGTGACCATTTAGCTTTGACAGCACAGCTCTTCTTT.

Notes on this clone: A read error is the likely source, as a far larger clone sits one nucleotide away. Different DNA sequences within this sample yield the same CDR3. In nucleotides, the CDR3 is TGTGCCTGTGACCCCATATCTTGGGGGATACTTGCCGGGACAGCACAGCTCTTCTTT. Encoded protein: CACDPISWGILAGTAQLFF. The chain has TRDV2 and TRDJ2, with 10 bases that match TRDD3. The CDR3 runs to 19 residues. The V gene's germline CDR1 is GEAIGNYY and CDR2 EKD.

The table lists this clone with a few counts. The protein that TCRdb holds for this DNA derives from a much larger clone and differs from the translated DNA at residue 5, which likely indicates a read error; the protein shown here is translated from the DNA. The CDR3 loop is CALGKLGWGIPSYTDKLIF. The CDR3 bases are TGTGCTCTTGGGAAACTAGGCTGGGGGATACCCTCATACACCGATAAACTCATCTTT. The chain combines TRDV1 with TRDJ1; 11 bases map to TRDD3. TCRdb carries no J gene annotation; the J gene was assigned here by matching the DNA with germline. Germline V CDR1 and CDR2: TSWWSYY, QGS. The CDR3 length is 19 residues.

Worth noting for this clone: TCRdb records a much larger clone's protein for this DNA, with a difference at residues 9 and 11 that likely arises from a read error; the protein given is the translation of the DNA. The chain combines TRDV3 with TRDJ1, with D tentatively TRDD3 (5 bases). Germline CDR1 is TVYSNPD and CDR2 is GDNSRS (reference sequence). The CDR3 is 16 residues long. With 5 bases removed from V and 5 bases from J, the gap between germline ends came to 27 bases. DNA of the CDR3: TGTGCCGTTTTTGGACTTCGGGGGTATACCCGTGATAAACTCATCTTT. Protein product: CAVFGLRGYTRDKLIF.

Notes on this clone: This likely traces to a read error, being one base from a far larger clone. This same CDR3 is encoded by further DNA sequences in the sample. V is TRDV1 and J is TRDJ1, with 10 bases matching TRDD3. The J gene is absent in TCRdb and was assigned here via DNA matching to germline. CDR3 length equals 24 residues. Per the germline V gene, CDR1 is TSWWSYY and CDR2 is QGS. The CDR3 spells CALGELVTTSVGFWGITYTDKLIF. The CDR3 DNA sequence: TGCGCTCTTGGGGAACTAGTTACCACCTCTGTGGGGTTCTGGGGGATAACCTACACCGATAAACTCATCTTT.

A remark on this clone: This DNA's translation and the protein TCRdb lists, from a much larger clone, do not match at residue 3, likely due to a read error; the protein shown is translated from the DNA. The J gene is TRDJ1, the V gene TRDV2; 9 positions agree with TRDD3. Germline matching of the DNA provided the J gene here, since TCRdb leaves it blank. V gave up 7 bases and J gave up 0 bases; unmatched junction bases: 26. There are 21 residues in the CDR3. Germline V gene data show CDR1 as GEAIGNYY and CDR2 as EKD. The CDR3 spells CAWDQGQLLGDHLSNTDKLIF. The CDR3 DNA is TGTGCCTGGGACCAGGGACAATTACTGGGGGACCACTTAAGTAACACCGATAAACTCATCTTT.

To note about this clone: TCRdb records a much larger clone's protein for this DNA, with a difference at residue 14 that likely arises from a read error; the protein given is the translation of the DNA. The CDR3 bases are TGTGCTCTTGGGGAACTTTGTAGGAGGTCCTTCCTCTCTGCCACAGCACAACTCTTCTTT. Translation: CALGELCRRSFLSATAQLFF. The J gene is TRDJ2, the V gene TRDV1; 7 bases match TRDD2. V lost 0 bases and J lost 5; bases outside the gene matches: 18. CDR1 is TSWWSYY, CDR2 QGS, per germline. There are 20 residues in the CDR3.

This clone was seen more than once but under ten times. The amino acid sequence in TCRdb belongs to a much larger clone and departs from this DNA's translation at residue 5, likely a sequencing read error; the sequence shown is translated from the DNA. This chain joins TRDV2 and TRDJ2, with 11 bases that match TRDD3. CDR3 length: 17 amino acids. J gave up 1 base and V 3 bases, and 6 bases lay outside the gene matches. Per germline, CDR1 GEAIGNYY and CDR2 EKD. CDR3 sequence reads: CACDALGDTNLTAQLFF. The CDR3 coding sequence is TGTGCCTGTGACGCTCTGGGGGATACAAATTTGACAGCACAACTCTTCTTT.

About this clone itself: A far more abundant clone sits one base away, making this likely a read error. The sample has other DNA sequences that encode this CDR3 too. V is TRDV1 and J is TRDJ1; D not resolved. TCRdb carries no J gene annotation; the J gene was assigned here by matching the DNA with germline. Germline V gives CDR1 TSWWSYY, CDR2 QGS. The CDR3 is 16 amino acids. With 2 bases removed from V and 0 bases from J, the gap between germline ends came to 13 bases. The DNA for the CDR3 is TGTGCTCTTGGGGAAACAAGAGCCGCGTACACCGATAAACTCATCTTT. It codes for CALGETRAAYTDKLIF.

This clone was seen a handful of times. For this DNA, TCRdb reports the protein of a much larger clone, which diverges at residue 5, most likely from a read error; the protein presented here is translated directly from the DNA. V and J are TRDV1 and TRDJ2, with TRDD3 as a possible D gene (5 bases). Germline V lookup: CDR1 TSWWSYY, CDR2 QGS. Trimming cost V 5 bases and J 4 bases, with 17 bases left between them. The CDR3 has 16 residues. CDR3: CALGKWGCGRTAQLFF. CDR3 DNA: TGTGCTCTTGGGAAATGGGGCTGTGGGAGGACAGCACAACTCTTCTTT.

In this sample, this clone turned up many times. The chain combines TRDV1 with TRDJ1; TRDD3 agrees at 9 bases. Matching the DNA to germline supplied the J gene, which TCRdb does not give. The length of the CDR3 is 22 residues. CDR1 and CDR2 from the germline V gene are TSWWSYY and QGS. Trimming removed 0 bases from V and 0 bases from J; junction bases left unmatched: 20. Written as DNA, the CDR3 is TGTGCTCTTGGGGAACTTCCCCCGACTGGCGCCCGGGGGATACCGTACACCGATAAACTCATCTTT. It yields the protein CALGELPPTGARGIPYTDKLIF.

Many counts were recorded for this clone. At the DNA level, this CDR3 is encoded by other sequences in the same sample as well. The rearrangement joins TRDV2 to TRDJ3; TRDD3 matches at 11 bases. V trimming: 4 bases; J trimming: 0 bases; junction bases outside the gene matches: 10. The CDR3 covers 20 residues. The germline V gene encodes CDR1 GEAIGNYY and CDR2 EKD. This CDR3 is CACDTVLGDKSSWDTRQMFF. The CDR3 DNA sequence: TGTGCCTGTGATACTGTACTGGGGGATAAGAGCTCCTGGGACACCCGACAGATGTTTTTC.

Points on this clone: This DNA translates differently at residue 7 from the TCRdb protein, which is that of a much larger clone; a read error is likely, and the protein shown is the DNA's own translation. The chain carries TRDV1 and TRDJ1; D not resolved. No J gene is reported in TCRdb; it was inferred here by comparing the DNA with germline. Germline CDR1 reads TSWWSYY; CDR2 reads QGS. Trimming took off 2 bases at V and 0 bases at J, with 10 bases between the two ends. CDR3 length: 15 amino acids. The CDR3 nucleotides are TGTGCTCTTGGGGAAATGTTACGATACACCGATAAACTCATCTTT. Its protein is CALGEMLRYTDKLIF.

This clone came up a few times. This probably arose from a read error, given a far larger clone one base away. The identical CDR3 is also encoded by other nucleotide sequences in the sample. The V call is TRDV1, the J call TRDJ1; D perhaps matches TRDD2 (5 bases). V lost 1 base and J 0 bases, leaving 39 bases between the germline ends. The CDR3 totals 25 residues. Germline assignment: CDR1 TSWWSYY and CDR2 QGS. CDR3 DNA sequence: TGTGCTCTTGGGGAACCCCGGAAACCCTACCCTTTACTCCGCGCCACCATTAGGAACACCGATAAACTCATCTTT. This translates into CALGEPRKPYPLLRATIRNTDKLIF.

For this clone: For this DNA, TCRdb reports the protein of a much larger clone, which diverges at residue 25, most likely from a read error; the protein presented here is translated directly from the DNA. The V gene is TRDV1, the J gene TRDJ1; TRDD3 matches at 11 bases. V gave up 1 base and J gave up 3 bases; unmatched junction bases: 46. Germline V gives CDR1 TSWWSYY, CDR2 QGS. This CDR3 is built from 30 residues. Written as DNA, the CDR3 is TGTGCTCTTGGGGAACATCGGGTACGGCCTTCCTACAGGGGTTGGAGGGCGGTAGAAGCTGGGGGATACCAGGCCGATAAACTCATCTTT. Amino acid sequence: CALGEHRVRPSYRGWRAVEAGGYQADKLIF.

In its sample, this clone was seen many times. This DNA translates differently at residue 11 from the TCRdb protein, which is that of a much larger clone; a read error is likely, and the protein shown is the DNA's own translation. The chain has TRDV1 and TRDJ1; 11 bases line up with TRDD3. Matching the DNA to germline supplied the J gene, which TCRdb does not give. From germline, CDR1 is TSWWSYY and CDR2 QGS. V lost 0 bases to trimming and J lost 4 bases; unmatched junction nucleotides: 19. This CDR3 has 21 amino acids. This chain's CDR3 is CALGELVTIKAGGYLSDKLIF. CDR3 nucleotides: TGTGCTCTTGGGGAACTAGTGACGATAAAGGCTGGGGGATACTTAAGCGATAAACTCATCTTT.

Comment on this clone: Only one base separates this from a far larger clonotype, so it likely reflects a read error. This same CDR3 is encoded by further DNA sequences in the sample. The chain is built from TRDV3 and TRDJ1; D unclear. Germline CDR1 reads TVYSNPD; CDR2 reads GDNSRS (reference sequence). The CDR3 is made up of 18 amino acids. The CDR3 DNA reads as TGTGCTTTTTACGGTCCCAGCCGTCCATCGTCGTACACCGATAAACTCATCTTT. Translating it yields CAFYGPSRPSSYTDKLIF.

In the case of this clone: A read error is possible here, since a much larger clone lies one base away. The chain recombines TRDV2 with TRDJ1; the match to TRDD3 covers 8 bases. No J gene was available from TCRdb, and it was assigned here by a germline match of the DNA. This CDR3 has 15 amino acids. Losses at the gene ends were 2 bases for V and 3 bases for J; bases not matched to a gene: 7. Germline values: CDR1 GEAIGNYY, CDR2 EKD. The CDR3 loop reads CACDNLGDRSDKLIF. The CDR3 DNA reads TGTGCCTGTGACAACCTGGGGGACCGCTCCGATAAACTCATCTTT.